Presented here are 29 T cell receptor beta chains from one specimen sequenced in a study of identical twins. TCRdb re-analysed the 5' RACE reads in MiXCR, keeping a single row per CDR3 protein. This sample yields about 720,000 distinct CDR3 sequences, of which over 8.5% are seen a single time; about 0.98% belongs to the top ten. These data were also reused for a study on yellow fever vaccine responses in identical twins.

Input material: PBMCs. The receptor source for this set is a woman under 30 in good health.

This clonotype was recorded a few times. V is TRBV12-3 or TRBV12-4 and J is TRBJ2-1; the D gene is possibly TRBD1 (6 bases). V lost 4 bases and J lost 12, with 25 bases in between. The CDR3 runs 16 residues. Here the CDR3 DNA reads TGTGCCAGCAGTTCACCCTCTGCCCTGGGGGCCGGGGTGCAGTTCTTC. As protein: CASSSPSALGAGVQFF.

The CDR3 reads CSAIGREGAYEQYF. The CDR3 DNA reads as TGCAGTGCTATAGGAAGAGAAGGGGCCTACGAGCAGTACTTC. The V and J genes are TRBV20-1 and TRBJ2-7; weak D call: TRBD1 (5 bases). V was pared by 4 bases and J by 2 bases, with 15 bases between. The germline V gene encodes CDR1 DFQATT and CDR2 SNEGSKA (reference sequence). The CDR3 runs 14 residues.

This clonotype has more than one count but fewer than ten. The J gene is TRBJ2-5, the V gene TRBV12-3 or TRBV12-4, with TRBD2 matching 10 bases. Trimming cost V 2 bases and J 2 bases; bases outside gene matches: 5. The CDR3 totals 16 residues. CDR3 region: CASSLNLAGVQETQYF. CDR3 nucleotide sequence: TGTGCCAGCAGTTTAAATCTAGCGGGAGTACAAGAGACCCAGTACTTC.

Of note for this clonotype: At one of its ends the junction is not consistent with the germline gene, which may arise from a read error. The chain combines TRBV20-1 with TRBJ2-3, with TRBD1 matching 8 bases. This CDR3 has 18 amino acids. Germline V gene data show CDR1 as DFQATT and CDR2 as SNEGSKA (reference sequence). CDR3 sequence reads: CCARDETGDPTYTDTQYF. Here the CDR3 DNA reads TGCTGTGCTAGAGATGAGACAGGGGACCCGACTTACACAGATACGCAGTATTTT.

The gene calls are TRBV20-1 and TRBJ2-3, with 10 bases matching TRBD2. The length of the CDR3 is 14 residues. Trimming at V came to 6 bases and at J to 6 bases, leaving 9 bases not matched to a gene. Per germline, CDR1 DFQATT and CDR2 SNEGSKA (reference sequence). The CDR3 sequence: CSASSGGPRDTQYF. The DNA of the CDR3 is TGCAGTGCGAGTAGCGGGGGGCCTCGGGATACGCAGTATTTT.

The chain recombines TRBV24-1 with TRBJ2-5; 10 bases are shared with TRBD1. V was pared by 5 bases and J by 2 bases, with 7 bases of the junction left unmatched. Germline V gives CDR1 KGHDR, CDR2 SFDVKD. The length of the CDR3 is 16 residues. Here the CDR3 DNA reads TGTGCCACCAGTGGACAGGGGGCGGCAATACAAGAGACCCAGTACTTC. Translating it yields CATSGQGAAIQETQYF.

Only a few counts were recorded for this clonotype. The rearrangement joins TRBV10-1 to TRBJ2-5; the D call may be TRBD1 or TRBD2 (5 bases each). V lost 0 bases and J lost 5, with 10 bases in between. Germline V gives CDR1 WNHNN, CDR2 SYGVQD (reference sequence). This CDR3 is built from 14 residues. CDR3 nucleotide sequence: TGCGCCAGCAGTGAGTCGGGGGAAACGGAGACCCAGTACTTC. Encoded protein: CASSESGETETQYF.

This clonotype occurred a few times. The chain recombines TRBV6-5 with TRBJ2-1; weak D call: TRBD1 (6 bases). Trimming shortened V by 4 bases and J by 0 bases, and 19 bases separated the two germline ends. The CDR3 is 18 amino acids. Germline values: CDR1 MNHEY, CDR2 SVGAGI. The CDR3, as DNA: TGTGCCAGCAGTTCGGGACAAGGCCTTACCCGCTCCTACAATGAGCAGTTCTTC. This codes for CASSSGQGLTRSYNEQFF.

This rearrangement joins TRBV6-2 or TRBV6-3 to TRBJ2-1; 10 nucleotides agree with TRBD1. Trimming cost V 8 bases and J 5 bases; bases outside gene matches: 9. CDR3 length equals 15 residues. In germline, CDR1 is MNHEY, CDR2 SVGEGT. The CDR3 sequence: CASAKTGGTHNEQFF. The DNA of the CDR3 is TGTGCCAGCGCAAAGACAGGGGGCACACACAATGAGCAGTTCTTC.

This clonotype has ten or more counts. J is TRBJ1-1 and V is TRBV7-9, with TRBD1 matching 8 bases. From germline, CDR1 is SEHNR and CDR2 FQNEAQ (reference sequence). The CDR3 is 13 amino acids. With V trimmed by 7 bases and J by 7 bases, 8 bases remained unmatched. The CDR3 loop is CASILDRGGEAFF. Here the CDR3 DNA reads TGTGCCAGCATCCTCGACAGGGGTGGTGAAGCTTTCTTT.

This chain connects TRBV29-1 to TRBJ2-3, with 8 bases matching TRBD1. The germline V gene encodes CDR1 SQVTM and CDR2 ANQGSEA. J lost 3 bases, V lost 4 bases, and 12 bases had no gene match. This CDR3 has 16 amino acids. CDR3 DNA sequence: TGCAGCGTTGTACCTTGGGAGACAGGGGTAACAGATACGCAGTATTTT. Amino acids: CSVVPWETGVTDTQYF.

This clonotype was seen a handful of times. This chain links TRBV6-2 or TRBV6-3 with TRBJ2-2; D perhaps matches TRBD1 (6 bases). Germline loops: CDR1 MNHEY, CDR2 SVGEGT. The CDR3 covers 17 residues. The V gene lost 6 bases and the J gene lost 1 base, with 18 bases spanning the gap. CDR3 sequence: CASSQIQGLLNTGELFF. The CDR3 DNA follows: TGTGCCAGCAGCCAGATTCAGGGGCTACTGAACACCGGGGAGCTGTTTTTT.

Only a few counts were recorded for this clonotype. The chain employs TRBV19 and TRBJ2-7, with D perhaps TRBD1 (5 bases). CDR3 length: 14 amino acids. V was clipped by 3 bases and J by 5 bases, with 14 bases between them. From germline, CDR1 is LNHDA and CDR2 SQIVND (reference sequence). CDR3 sequence (DNA): TGTGCCAGTAGTATCAGCAGGGAACGCAACGAGCAGTACTTC. Its protein is CASSISRERNEQYF.

The chain joins TRBV20-1 to TRBJ2-3; no reliable D call. Looked up from germline, CDR1 is DFQATT and CDR2 is SNEGSKA (reference sequence). The CDR3 spans 14 residues. The germline V and J ends were trimmed by 3 bases and 1 base, with 11 bases remaining between them. CDR3 bases: TGCAGTGCTAGCGGAACAAGAGGCACAGATACGCAGTATTTT. Its protein is CSASGTRGTDTQYF.

The rearrangement links TRBV20-1 to TRBJ2-3; D is undetermined. V was clipped by 4 bases and J by 1 base, with 12 bases between them. Germline loops: CDR1 DFQATT, CDR2 SNEGSKA (reference sequence). CDR3 length: 14 residues. The CDR3 loop reads CSAKVHSGTDTQYF. The CDR3 region has the DNA TGCAGTGCTAAAGTCCACAGTGGCACAGATACGCAGTATTTT.

This clonotype was detected ten times or more. CDR3 nucleotide sequence: TGTGCCAGCATACCCACGAACACCGGGGAGCTGTTTTTT. It encodes CASIPTNTGELFF. The V call is TRBV12-3 or TRBV12-4, the J call TRBJ2-2; unclear D gene. The CDR3 length is 13 residues. V lost 7 bases and J 0 bases, leaving 6 bases between the germline ends.

This clonotype showed up just a few times. V gene TRBV27 combines with J gene TRBJ2-7; tentative D call: TRBD1 (5 bases). The CDR3 length is 15 residues. Germline V gene sequence: CDR1 MNHEY, CDR2 SMNVEV (reference sequence). V shed 10 bases and J shed 1 base, with 20 bases lying between them. CDR3 protein: CAILKTGEPSYEQYF. The CDR3 DNA reads TGTGCCATCCTGAAAACAGGAGAACCGTCCTACGAGCAGTACTTC.

This clonotype was seen a few times. The chain joins TRBV7-3 to TRBJ1-1; TRBD1 matches at 7 bases. CDR3 size: 14 residues. Germline V gene data show CDR1 as SGHTA and CDR2 as FQGTGA. Germline trimming cut 8 bases from V and 0 bases from J; bases unmatched to any gene: 6. CDR3 region: CASSRGDLNTEAFF. In DNA form, the CDR3 reads TGTGCCAGCTCCAGGGGGGATCTGAACACTGAAGCTTTCTTT.

The rearrangement links TRBV12-3 or TRBV12-4 to TRBJ1-1; D might be TRBD1 (5 bases). The germline V and J ends were trimmed by 2 bases and 5 bases, with 9 bases remaining between them. CDR3 length equals 13 residues. The CDR3 spells CASSLKGMTEAFF. For the CDR3, the DNA is TGTGCCAGCAGTTTAAAGGGGATGACTGAAGCTTTCTTT.

Details on this clonotype: A read error may explain this, as a much larger clone is one base away. The V gene is TRBV6-1, the J gene TRBJ1-1, with D hard to call. Between the trimmed V and J ends, which lost 1 base and 1 base, there was a span of 4 bases. The CDR3 is 13 amino acids. CDR1 and CDR2 from the germline V gene are MNHNS and SASEGT. CDR3 DNA: TGTGCCAGCAGTGAAGTGGGGAACACTGAAGCTTTCTTT. It is translated as CASSEVGNTEAFF.

The table lists this clonotype with a few counts. This CDR3 reads CASSSTGRGTEAFF. DNA of the CDR3: TGTGCCAGCAGTTCGACAGGGAGGGGCACTGAAGCTTTCTTT. The chain uses TRBV12-3 or TRBV12-4 and TRBJ1-1; 7 bases match TRBD1. V dropped 4 bases and J dropped 4; count of bases not matched to a gene: 6. The CDR3 runs 14 residues.

This clonotype turned up a few times. The J gene is TRBJ2-1, the V gene TRBV24-1; 8 bases are a match to TRBD2. The V segment lost 6 bases and the J segment 4 bases; nucleotides outside the gene matches: 10. Germline V gene data show CDR1 as KGHDR and CDR2 as SFDVKD. The CDR3 is 16 amino acids. As DNA, the CDR3 is TGTGCCACCAGTCCCAGGCCCAGCGGGAGTTACAATGAGCAGTTCTTC. Amino acids: CATSPRPSGSYNEQFF.

This clonotype was found a few times. The chain uses TRBV20-1 and TRBJ2-7, with 7 bases lining up with TRBD2. V trimming: 6 bases; J trimming: 9 bases; junction bases outside the gene matches: 17. This CDR3 has 14 residues. Germline V gene lookup returns CDR1 DFQATT and CDR2 SNEGSKA (reference sequence). The CDR3 DNA reads TGCAGTGCCCCACGCGGGGGAGGCGGGTGGTCGCAGTACTTC. Translated: CSAPRGGGGWSQYF.

This clonotype turned up a few times. The CDR3 protein is CASSHSQGVAGYTF. Here the CDR3 DNA reads TGCGCCAGCAGCCACTCACAGGGTGTAGCGGGCTACACCTTC. V and J are TRBV4-1 and TRBJ1-2; maybe TRBD1 (6 bases). V was pared by 3 bases and J by 8 bases, with 16 bases between. This CDR3 is built from 14 residues. Germline V gene sequence: CDR1 MGHRA, CDR2 YSYEKL.

The genes are TRBV20-1 and TRBJ2-3; 9 positions agree with TRBD1. The CDR3 contains 14 residues. CDR1 and CDR2 from the germline V gene are DFQATT and SNEGSKA (reference sequence). J lost 12 bases, V lost 1 base, and 11 bases had no gene match. Here the CDR3 reads CSARVPGQGGFQYF. The DNA of the CDR3 is TGCAGTGCTAGAGTCCCGGGACAGGGAGGGTTCCAGTATTTT.

This rearrangement joins TRBV28 to TRBJ2-7; 10 bases fit TRBD1. After removal of 2 bases from V and 3 bases from J, the junction contained 4 bases not matched to a gene. CDR3 length equals 15 residues. Germline loops: CDR1 MDHEN, CDR2 SYDVKM. The CDR3 bases are TGTGCCAGCAGTTTAACGGGACAGGGGCGCTACGAGCAGTACTTC. It yields the protein CASSLTGQGRYEQYF.

This clonotype was counted between two and nine times. The CDR3: CASSPPGTRTDTQYF. The CDR3 DNA reads TGTGCCAGCAGCCCCCCCGGGACTAGGACCGATACGCAGTATTTT. V and J are TRBV6-2 or TRBV6-3 and TRBJ2-3; 8 bases are a match to TRBD2. Germline assignment: CDR1 MNHEY and CDR2 SVGEGT. The CDR3 consists of 15 residues. The trim removed 6 bases at V and 6 bases at J, leaving 11 bases unmatched.

This chain connects TRBV6-1 to TRBJ2-5, with 7 bases aligning to TRBD2. Trimming cost V 6 bases and J 1 base; bases outside gene matches: 11. CDR1 is MNHNS, CDR2 SASEGT, per germline. The CDR3 is made up of 16 amino acids. In DNA form, the CDR3 reads TGTGCCAGCAGCACCGCGGTGGGGGGGACCCAAGAGACCCAGTACTTC. Its protein is CASSTAVGGTQETQYF.

In this sample, this clonotype turned up a few times. One end of the junction does not line up with germline, which may come from a read error. This CDR3 reads CASSSGLRDSLF. Here the CDR3 DNA reads TGTGCCAGCAGCTCCGGACTCCGGGACAGTCTCTTC. This chain links TRBV7-8 with TRBJ2-7, with 7 bases lining up with TRBD1. CDR3 length: 12 residues. CDR1 and CDR2 (germline): SGHVS, FQNEAQ.